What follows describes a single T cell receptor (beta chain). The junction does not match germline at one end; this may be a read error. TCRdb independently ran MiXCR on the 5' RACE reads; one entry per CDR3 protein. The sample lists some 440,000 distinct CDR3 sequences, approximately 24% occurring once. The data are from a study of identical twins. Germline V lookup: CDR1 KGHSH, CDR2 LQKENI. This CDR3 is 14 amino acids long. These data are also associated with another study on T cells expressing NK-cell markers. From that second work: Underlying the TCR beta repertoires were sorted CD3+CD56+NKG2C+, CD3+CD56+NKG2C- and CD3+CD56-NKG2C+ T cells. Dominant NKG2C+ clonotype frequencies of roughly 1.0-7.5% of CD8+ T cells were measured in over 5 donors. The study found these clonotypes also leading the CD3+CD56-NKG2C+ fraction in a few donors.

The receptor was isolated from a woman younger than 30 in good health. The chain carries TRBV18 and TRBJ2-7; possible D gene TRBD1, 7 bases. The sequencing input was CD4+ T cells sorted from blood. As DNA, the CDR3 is TGTGCCAGCTCACCAGAGGCGGGGTTAGACAGGGCGGACTTC. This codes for CASSPEAGLDRADF.